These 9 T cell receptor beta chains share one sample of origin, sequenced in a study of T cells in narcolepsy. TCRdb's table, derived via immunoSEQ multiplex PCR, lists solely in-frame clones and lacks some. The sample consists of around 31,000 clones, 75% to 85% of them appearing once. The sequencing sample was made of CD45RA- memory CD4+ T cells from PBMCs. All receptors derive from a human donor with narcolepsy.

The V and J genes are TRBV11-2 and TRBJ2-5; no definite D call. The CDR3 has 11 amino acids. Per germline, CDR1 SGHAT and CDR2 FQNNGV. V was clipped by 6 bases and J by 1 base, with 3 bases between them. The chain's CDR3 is CASRGQETQYF. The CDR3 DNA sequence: TGTGCCAGCAGGGGCCAAGAGACCCAGTACTTC.

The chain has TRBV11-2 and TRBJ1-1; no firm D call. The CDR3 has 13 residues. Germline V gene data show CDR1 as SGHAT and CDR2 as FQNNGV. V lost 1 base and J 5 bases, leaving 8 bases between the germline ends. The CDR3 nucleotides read TGTGCCAGCAGCTTAGGTGGGGAAACTGAAGCTTTCTTT. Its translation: CASSLGGETEAFF.

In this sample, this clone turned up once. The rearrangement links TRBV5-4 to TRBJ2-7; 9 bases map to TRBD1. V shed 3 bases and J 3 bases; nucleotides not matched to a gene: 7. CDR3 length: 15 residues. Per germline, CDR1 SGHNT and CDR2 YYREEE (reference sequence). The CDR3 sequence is CASSSTGGVFYEQYF. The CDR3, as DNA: TGTGCCAGCAGCTCGACAGGGGGGGTGTTCTACGAGCAGTACTTC.

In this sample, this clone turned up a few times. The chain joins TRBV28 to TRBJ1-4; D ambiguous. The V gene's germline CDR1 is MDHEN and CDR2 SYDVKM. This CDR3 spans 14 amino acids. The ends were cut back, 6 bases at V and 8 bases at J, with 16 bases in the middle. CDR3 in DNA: TGTGCCAGCAGCTGGCGCTCCCTCAAGGAAAAACTGTTTTTT. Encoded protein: CASSWRSLKEKLFF.

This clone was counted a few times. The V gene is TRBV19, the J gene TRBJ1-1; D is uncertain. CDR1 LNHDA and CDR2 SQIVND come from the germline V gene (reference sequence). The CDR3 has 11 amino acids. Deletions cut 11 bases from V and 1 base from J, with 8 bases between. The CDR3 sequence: CALLGNTEAFF. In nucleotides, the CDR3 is TGTGCCCTCCTCGGGAACACTGAAGCTTTCTTT. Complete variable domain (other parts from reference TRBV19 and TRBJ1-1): DGGITQSPKYLFRKEGQNVTLSCEQNLNHDAMYWYRQDPGQGLRLIYYSQIVNDFQKGDIAEGYSVSREKKESFPLTVTSAQKNPTAFYLCALLGNTEAFFGQGTRLTVV.

CDR3 sequence (DNA): TGTGCCAGCAGTTCACAGGACAATCAGCCCCAGCATTTT. It translates to CASSSQDNQPQHF. V usage is TRBV6-6 and J usage is TRBJ1-5; tentatively, D is TRBD1 (5 bases). Between the trimmed V and J ends, which lost 4 bases and 3 bases, there was a span of 7 bases. Germline lookup yields CDR1 MNHNY and CDR2 SVGAGI (reference sequence). The CDR3 totals 13 residues.

The CDR3 DNA reads TGTGCCAGCAGCTTGTTCGGGGACAGGGGGCGTAATGAGCAGTTCTTC. Amino acid sequence: CASSLFGDRGRNEQFF. The chain is built from TRBV7-3 and TRBJ2-1; the match to TRBD1 covers 12 bases. V was pared by 3 bases and J by 7 bases, with 7 bases of the junction left unmatched. The germline V gene encodes CDR1 SGHTA and CDR2 FQGTGA. The CDR3 has 16 amino acids.

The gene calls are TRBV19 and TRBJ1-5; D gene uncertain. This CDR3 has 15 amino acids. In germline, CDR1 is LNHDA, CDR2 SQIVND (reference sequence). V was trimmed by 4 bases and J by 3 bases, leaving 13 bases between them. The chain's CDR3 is CASSTGNSPNQPQHF. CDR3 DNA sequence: TGTGCCAGTAGTACCGGGAACAGTCCCAATCAGCCCCAGCATTTT.

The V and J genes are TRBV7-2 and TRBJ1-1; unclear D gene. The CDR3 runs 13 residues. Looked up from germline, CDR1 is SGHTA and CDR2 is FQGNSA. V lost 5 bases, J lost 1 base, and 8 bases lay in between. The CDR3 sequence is CASSLERNTEAFF. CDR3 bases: TGTGCCAGCAGCCTTGAGCGGAACACTGAAGCTTTCTTT. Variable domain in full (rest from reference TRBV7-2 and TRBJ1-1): GAGVSQSPSNKVTEKGKDVELRCDPISGHTALYWYRQSLGQGLEFLIYFQGNSAPDKSGLPSDRFSAERTGGSVSTLTIQRTQQEDSAVYLCASSLERNTEAFFGQGTRLTVV.